The 10 T cell receptor beta chains below come from one sample, sequenced in a study of CD8+CD57+ T cells in acquired aplastic anemia. TCR beta VDJ and CDR3 profiling used genomic DNA as template. Each CDR3 protein gets one entry after TCRdb re-called the reads with MiXCR. The sample shows approximately 180,000 distinct CDR3 sequences, 40% to 55% of them seen only once. Patients selected for sequencing had displayed CD8+CD57+ cell expansion by flow cytometry. Input material: sorted CD4+, CD8+, or CD8+CD57+ T cells (not recorded which) from PBMCs. These receptor sequences come from a human donor with aplastic anemia.

This clonotype was seen a handful of times. The rearrangement uses TRBV10-3 and TRBJ2-7; no firm D call. The CDR3 runs 14 residues. Germline assignment: CDR1 ENHRY and CDR2 SYGVKD. V was pared by 0 bases and J by 3 bases, with 9 bases between. The CDR3 sequence: CAISESSFSYEQYF. The CDR3 region has the DNA TGTGCCATCAGTGAGTCGTCCTTTAGCTACGAGCAGTACTTC.

This clonotype was found many times. V is TRBV11-2 and J is TRBJ2-7; 14 bases match TRBD2. CDR3 length: 20 residues. Germline V gives CDR1 SGHAT, CDR2 FQNNGV. The junction had 13 bases not matched to a gene; V was cut back by 2 bases and J by 1 base. CDR3 residues: CASSLRYGTSGGPQSYEQYF. CDR3 coding DNA: TGTGCCAGCAGCTTACGATACGGGACTAGCGGGGGCCCTCAATCCTACGAGCAGTACTTC.

The genes are TRBV7-2 and TRBJ1-1; a weak D match, TRBD1 (6 bases). Germline V gene lookup returns CDR1 SGHTA and CDR2 FQGNSA. Trimming cost V 6 bases and J 0 bases, with 8 bases left between them. The CDR3 spans 13 residues. CDR3 in amino acids: CASRGGMNTEAFF. The CDR3 DNA reads TGTGCCAGCAGAGGGGGAATGAACACTGAAGCTTTCTTT. Filled out from reference TRBV7-2 and TRBJ1-1, the complete variable domain reads GAGVSQSPSNKVTEKGKDVELRCDPISGHTALYWYRQSLGQGLEFLIYFQGNSAPDKSGLPSDRFSAERTGGSVSTLTIQRTQQEDSAVYLCASRGGMNTEAFFGQGTRLTVV.

DNA of the CDR3: TGCAGTGCTAGGGGACAGGGAATCTACGAGCAGTACTTC. This encodes CSARGQGIYEQYF. The genes are TRBV20-1 and TRBJ2-7, with TRBD1 matching 9 bases. This CDR3 has 13 residues. V lost 3 bases and J lost 3; bases outside the gene matches: 3. In germline, CDR1 is DFQATT, CDR2 SNEGSKA (reference sequence).

This clonotype was counted ten times or more. The V call is TRBV2, the J call TRBJ1-2, with 7 bases fitting TRBD1. The CDR3 covers 13 residues. V lost 4 bases, J lost 4 bases, and 3 bases stayed unmatched. CDR1 SNHLY and CDR2 FYNNEI come from the germline V gene. The CDR3 DNA reads TGTGCCAGCAGTGCGACAGGGTCCTATGGCTACACCTTC. The encoded protein is CASSATGSYGYTF.

The rearrangement uses TRBV3-1 and TRBJ1-5, with 10 bases that match TRBD1. CDR3 length equals 16 residues. V shed 3 bases and J 4 bases; nucleotides not matched to a gene: 6. Per the germline V gene, CDR1 is LGHDT and CDR2 is YNNKEL (reference sequence). The CDR3 nucleotides read TGTGCCAGCAGCCACGGGGACAGGGGTTGGAATCAGCCCCAGCATTTT. Translation: CASSHGDRGWNQPQHF. The full variable domain, its missing parts supplied by reference TRBV3-1 and TRBJ1-5, is DTAVSQTPKYLVTQMGNDKSIKCEQNLGHDTMYWYKQDSKKFLKIMFSYNNKELIINETVPNRFSPKSPDKAHLNLHINSLELGDSAVYFCASSHGDRGWNQPQHFGDGTRLSIL.

This clonotype was seen only once. The chain joins TRBV6-1 to TRBJ2-3; the D gene is possibly TRBD2 (6 bases). The germline V gene has CDR1 MNHNS and CDR2 SASEGT. The CDR3 sequence is 13 residues long. The germline V and J ends were trimmed by 6 bases and 7 bases, with 14 bases remaining between them. CDR3 coding DNA: TGTGCCAGCAGGGGGGGTGGTGGCTATACGCAGTATTTT. Protein: CASRGGGGYTQYF.

This clonotype was recorded at least ten times. This rearrangement joins TRBV10-3 to TRBJ1-5; 7 nucleotides line up with TRBD1. The length of the CDR3 is 14 residues. The V and J ends lost 2 bases and 2 bases, in that order; junction bases with no gene match: 0. Germline V gene sequence: CDR1 ENHRY, CDR2 SYGVKD. The CDR3 here is CAISEDRGNQPQHF. In DNA form, the CDR3 reads TGTGCCATCAGTGAGGACAGGGGCAATCAGCCCCAGCATTTT.

V usage is TRBV18 and J usage is TRBJ1-2, with TRBD1 matching over 8 bases. Germline V gives CDR1 KGHSH, CDR2 LQKENI. The CDR3 has 13 residues. V was clipped by 8 bases and J by 3 bases; unmatched bases: 5. In nucleotides, the CDR3 is TGTGCCAGCGCGACAGGGGTTTACTATGGCTACACCTTC. Protein product: CASATGVYYGYTF.

A word on this clonotype: A clone one base away is much larger, so this may be a read error. This chain connects TRBV2 to TRBJ2-3; 8 positions match TRBD1. Per the germline V gene, CDR1 is SNHLY and CDR2 is FYNNEI. V was pared by 9 bases and J by 4 bases, with 6 bases of the junction left unmatched. The CDR3 is 13 amino acids. CDR3 loop: CASDRGSPDTQYF. CDR3 DNA: TGTGCCAGTGACAGGGGATCACCAGATACGCAGTATTTT.